This TCR beta chain was observed in a study of human T cells and chemical hapten exposure. Study-level information: In the roughly 24-week study, patients were dosed weekly with diphenylcyclopropenone on the scalp throughout. Upper back patch tests used 0.01% DPC, scored after 6 days.

This clonotype was detected only a few times. Looked up from germline, CDR1 is SGHTA and CDR2 is FQGNSA. The CDR3 spans 14 residues. V trimming: 5 bases; J trimming: 7 bases; junction bases outside the gene matches: 7. Per the study methods: Samples held a median of around 100,000 TCRs, range 23,224–690,600. MiXCR was run by TCRdb on the RACE reads, yielding one entry per CDR3 protein. The V and J calls were not made by the authors but by TCRdb's processing. The table lists roughly 92,000 distinct CDR3 sequences, over 9.5% of them singletons. Time point denoted: patch test 2, 6 weeks after DPC sensitization. Indicated treatment: therapeutic diphenylcyclopropenone sensitization with weekly scalp DPC.

V usage is TRBV7-2 and J usage is TRBJ1-2; 10 bases align to TRBD1. The specimen was whole blood, collected in connection with sensitization to the hapten diphenylcyclopropenone (DPC). This receptor was obtained from a woman between 35 and 50 years old with alopecia areata. Some clones in this sample may be carry-over from other donors' samples. In DNA form, the CDR3 reads TGTGCCAGCAGCCCGCAGGGACAGGGGACTGGCTACACCTTC. It encodes CASSPQGQGTGYTF.